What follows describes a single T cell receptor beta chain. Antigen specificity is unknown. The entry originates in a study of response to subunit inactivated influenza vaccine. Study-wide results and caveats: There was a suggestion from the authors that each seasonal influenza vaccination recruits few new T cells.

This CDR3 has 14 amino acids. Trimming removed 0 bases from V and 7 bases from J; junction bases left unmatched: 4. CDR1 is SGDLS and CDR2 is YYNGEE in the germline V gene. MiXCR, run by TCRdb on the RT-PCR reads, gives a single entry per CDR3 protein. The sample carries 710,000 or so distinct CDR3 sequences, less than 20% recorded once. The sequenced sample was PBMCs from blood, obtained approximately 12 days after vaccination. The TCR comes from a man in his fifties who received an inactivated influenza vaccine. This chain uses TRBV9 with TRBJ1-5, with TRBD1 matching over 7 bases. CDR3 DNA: TGTGCCAGCAGCGTAGAAGGGGGCGGGCAGCCCCAGCATTTT. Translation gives CASSVEGGGQPQHF.